The next 26 T cell receptor beta chains were all read from a single sample in a study of CD8+ T cells in alopecia areata. The treatment here: oral pan-JAK inhibitor, 5-10 mg twice daily. cDNA serving as the sequencing template came from extracted, reverse transcribed RNA. TCRdb's copy holds only in-frame clones and misses some; the assay was immunoSEQ multiplex PCR. Among 150,000 to 200,000 clones, roughly 60% were seen once, and the ten largest hold approximately 16%. The sample in question was CD4+ T cells sorted from blood, obtained at week 56, from a patient treated with tofacitinib. The receptors come from a human donor with alopecia areata.

V gene TRBV5-6 combines with J gene TRBJ2-7, with 8 bases that match TRBD2. Germline lookup yields CDR1 SGHDT and CDR2 YYEEEE. The CDR3 covers 14 residues. V lost 5 bases, J lost 2 bases, and 6 bases stayed unmatched. The CDR3 DNA is TGTGCCAGCAGGCTGGCGGGGGGCCCCTACGAGCAGTACTTC. Its protein product is CASRLAGGPYEQYF.

The V call is TRBV27, the J call TRBJ2-3, with D maybe TRBD2 (5 bases). Between the trimmed V and J ends, which lost 5 bases and 8 bases, there was a span of 14 bases. This CDR3 is built from 13 residues. Looked up from germline, CDR1 is MNHEY and CDR2 is SMNVEV (reference sequence). The CDR3 reads CASSLQLVSTQYF. The CDR3, as DNA: TGTGCCAGCAGTCTCCAACTAGTGTCTACGCAGTATTTT.

J is TRBJ1-2 and V is TRBV4-2, with 7 bases that match TRBD1. CDR3 size: 14 residues. Looked up from germline, CDR1 is LGHNA and CDR2 is YNFKEQ. J gave up 2 bases and V 8 bases, and 8 bases lay outside the gene matches. CDR3 DNA: TGTGCCAGCCACGGGACAGACCAAAACTATGGCTACACCTTC. It encodes CASHGTDQNYGYTF.

This clone was seen only a few times. Other DNA sequences in this specimen translate into the identical CDR3. The V gene is TRBV5-1, the J gene TRBJ2-5; D remains unclear. The germline gives CDR1 SGHRS, CDR2 YFSETQ. The V end was cut by 3 bases, the J end by 2 bases, with 8 bases between. The CDR3 is 13 residues long. The DNA of the CDR3 is TGCGCCAGCAGCTCTACCGGTCAAGAGACCCAGTACTTC. This sequence encodes CASSSTGQETQYF.

Regarding this clone: This sample includes further DNA sequences coding for the same CDR3. The genes are TRBV5-1 and TRBJ1-1; tentative D call: TRBD1 (6 bases). The V gene lost 3 bases and the J gene lost 0 bases, with 12 bases spanning the gap. The length of the CDR3 is 15 residues. CDR1 SGHRS and CDR2 YFSETQ come from the germline V gene. CDR3 DNA sequence: TGCGCCAGCAGCTCCGGACAGTTGATGAACACTGAAGCTTTCTTT. It encodes CASSSGQLMNTEAFF.

This clone was observed a few times. This chain links TRBV7-9 with TRBJ2-7; 10 nucleotides agree with TRBD1. The CDR3 runs to 16 residues. Germline loops: CDR1 SEHNR, CDR2 FQNEAQ (reference sequence). V lost 5 bases to trimming and J lost 4 bases; unmatched junction nucleotides: 11. In DNA, the CDR3 is TGTGCCAGCAGCCCCATCCTGGGACAGGGGACGTACGAGCAGTACTTC. Translating it yields CASSPILGQGTYEQYF.

This chain joins TRBV30 and TRBJ1-2, with a possible D match to TRBD1 (6 bases). Trimming cost V 5 bases and J 1 base, with 17 bases left between them. In germline, CDR1 is GTSNPN, CDR2 SVGIG (reference sequence). This CDR3 has 15 amino acids. CDR3 sequence (DNA): TGTGCCTGGCAATACAGGGACCGAGTTAACTATGGCTACACCTTC. Amino acids: CAWQYRDRVNYGYTF. Together with reference TRBV30 and TRBJ1-2, the CDR3 gives the full variable domain: SQTIHQWPATLVQPVGSPLSLECTVEGTSNPNLYWYRQAAGRGLQLLFYSVGIGQISSEVPQNLSASRPQDRQFILSSKKLLLSDSGFYLCAWQYRDRVNYGYTFGSGTRLTVV.

This clone was detected a few times. V usage is TRBV4-1 and J usage is TRBJ2-6, with D hard to call. Germline CDR1 is MGHRA and CDR2 is YSYEKL. The CDR3 covers 17 residues. Trimming took off 0 bases at V and 4 bases at J, with 13 bases between the two ends. The CDR3 sequence is CASSQDLWGPGANVLTF. The CDR3 nucleotides read TGCGCCAGCAGCCAAGATCTGTGGGGTCCCGGGGCCAACGTCCTGACTTTC.

The rearrangement joins TRBV2 to TRBJ1-2, with a tentative D call TRBD1 (6 bases). The CDR3 loop spans 12 amino acids. Trimming stripped 6 bases from V and 3 bases from J, with 8 bases between. In germline, CDR1 is SNHLY, CDR2 FYNNEI. The CDR3 loop is CASSQGYYGYTF. The CDR3 DNA is TGTGCCAGCAGCCAGGGGTACTATGGCTACACCTTC.

This clone was detected a few times. The V gene is TRBV30, the J gene TRBJ1-3, with D possibly matching TRBD1 (5 bases). CDR1 GTSNPN and CDR2 SVGIG come from the germline V gene (reference sequence). V was clipped by 2 bases and J by 0 bases, with 8 bases between them. The CDR3 loop spans 14 amino acids. The CDR3 here is CAWSPDSSGNTIYF. CDR3 DNA sequence: TGTGCCTGGAGTCCAGACAGCTCTGGAAACACCATATATTTT.

The DNA of the CDR3 is TGTGCCAGCAGCGATGGGACGGAAAGGGTCTACGAGCAGTACTTC. This codes for CASSDGTERVYEQYF. This chain links TRBV11-1 with TRBJ2-7; D possibly matches TRBD1 or TRBD2 (5 bases each). Trimming stripped 5 bases from V and 3 bases from J, with 17 bases between. The germline gives CDR1 SGHAT, CDR2 FQDESV (reference sequence). There are 15 residues in the CDR3.

The V gene is TRBV10-3, the J gene TRBJ2-7; no clear D. The ends were cut back, 0 bases at V and 2 bases at J, with 8 bases in the middle. The CDR3 consists of 14 residues. CDR1 ENHRY and CDR2 SYGVKD come from the germline V gene. This chain's CDR3 is CAISESAATYEQYF. The CDR3, as DNA: TGTGCCATCAGTGAGTCTGCAGCTACCTACGAGCAGTACTTC.

This clone was counted a few times. This chain connects TRBV15 to TRBJ2-4, with D unresolved. CDR3 length equals 12 residues. With 3 bases removed from V and 9 bases from J, the gap between germline ends came to 9 bases. The V gene's germline CDR1 is LNHNV and CDR2 YYDKDF (reference sequence). The DNA for the CDR3 is TGTGCCACCAGCAGGGTCGTCGGCATTCAGTACTTC. It specifies CATSRVVGIQYF. The variable domain in full, with the rest retrieved from reference TRBV15 and TRBJ2-4, is DAMVIQNPRYQVTQFGKPVTLSCSQTLNHNVMYWYQQKSSQAPKLLFHYYDKDFNNEADTPDNFQSRRPNTSFCFLDIRSPGLGDTAMYLCATSRVVGIQYFGAGTRLSVL.

Details on this clone: In the same sample, other DNA sequences code for this CDR3. The gene calls are TRBV14 and TRBJ1-2; the D gene is possibly TRBD1 (6 bases). V lost 4 bases and J lost 4, with 13 bases in between. CDR3 length equals 14 residues. Germline V lookup: CDR1 SGHDN, CDR2 FVKESK. CDR3 DNA: TGTGCCAGCAGCCGAGGGGGAGGTCGCTATGGCTACACCTTC. It yields the protein CASSRGGGRYGYTF.

The V gene is TRBV19, the J gene TRBJ2-3; D unclear. This CDR3 region has 13 residues. The ends were cut back, 2 bases at V and 4 bases at J, with 7 bases in the middle. Germline V gene sequence: CDR1 LNHDA, CDR2 SQIVND (reference sequence). The CDR3 DNA is TGTGCCAGTAGTATATCCGGGCCAGATACGCAGTATTTT. Encoded protein: CASSISGPDTQYF.

The rearrangement uses TRBV7-2 and TRBJ2-5, with D possibly called TRBD1 or TRBD2 (5 bases each). Trimming left V 5 bases short and J 7 bases short, with 23 bases between. The CDR3 sequence is 16 residues long. The germline CDR1 and CDR2 sequences are SGHTA and FQGNSA. As DNA, the CDR3 is TGTGCCAGCAGCCGTGGGGTCTCGGGGCCTGGGGGGACCCAGTACTTC. It encodes CASSRGVSGPGGTQYF.

This clone was counted ten times or more. J is TRBJ2-1 and V is TRBV7-2; D unresolved. Germline lookup yields CDR1 SGHTA and CDR2 FQGNSA. Trimming removed 2 bases at V and 3 bases at J, with 2 bases between. The CDR3 consists of 12 residues. In nucleotides, the CDR3 is TGTGCCAGCAGCTTAAGCTACAATGAGCAGTTCTTC. This translates into CASSLSYNEQFF.

The chain uses TRBV19 and TRBJ1-5; no clear D gene. V was cut by 3 bases and J by 7 bases, with 7 bases left in between. This CDR3 comprises 12 residues. Germline lookup yields CDR1 LNHDA and CDR2 SQIVND (reference sequence). The CDR3 sequence: CASSISGQPQHF. The CDR3 coding sequence is TGTGCCAGTAGTATCTCGGGGCAGCCCCAGCATTTT.

The chain employs TRBV23-1 and TRBJ2-7, with D perhaps TRBD1 (6 bases). TRBV23-1 is noted as an ORF with a role that remains uncertain. Trimming took off 4 bases at V and 3 bases at J, with 13 bases between the two ends. This CDR3 region has 14 residues. The CDR3 is CASSPRDTRYEQYF. The CDR3 DNA sequence: TGCGCCAGCAGTCCCCGGGACACCCGCTACGAGCAGTACTTC.

In this sample, this clone turned up a few times. This chain links TRBV29-1 with TRBJ2-1, with TRBD2 matching 7 bases. Germline V gives CDR1 SQVTM, CDR2 ANQGSEA. The CDR3 has 14 residues. The J segment lost 3 bases and the V segment lost 4 bases, leaving 6 bases of the junction unmatched. Here the CDR3 DNA reads TGCAGCGTTGGACGGGGGGTCAACTACAATGAGCAGTTCTTC. It is translated as CSVGRGVNYNEQFF.

The chain employs TRBV2 and TRBJ2-1; perhaps TRBD1 as D (7 bases). The CDR3 extends over 16 amino acids. The ends were cut back, 1 base at V and 7 bases at J, with 17 bases in the middle. Looked up from germline, CDR1 is SNHLY and CDR2 is FYNNEI. CDR3 region: CASSEESAGGWNEQFF. CDR3 DNA: TGTGCCAGCAGTGAAGAGTCGGCAGGGGGGTGGAATGAGCAGTTCTTC.

The genes are TRBV5-1 and TRBJ2-1, with 7 bases aligning to TRBD1. V was clipped by 4 bases and J by 4 bases; unmatched bases: 8. Germline V gene lookup returns CDR1 SGHRS and CDR2 YFSETQ. The CDR3 covers 15 residues. The CDR3 is CASSPTGEQYNEQFF. The CDR3 DNA reads as TGCGCCAGCAGCCCAACAGGGGAGCAGTACAATGAGCAGTTCTTC.

This clone occurred a few times. The chain employs TRBV30 and TRBJ2-5, with 8 bases aligning to TRBD1. The CDR3 covers 16 residues. The germline CDR1 and CDR2 sequences are GTSNPN and SVGIG (reference sequence). V was clipped by 2 bases and J by 1 base; unmatched bases: 9. In DNA form, the CDR3 reads TGTGCCTGGAGTCCGCCCGGGGACAGGAGCCAAGAGACCCAGTACTTC. This sequence encodes CAWSPPGDRSQETQYF.

This rearrangement joins TRBV7-9 to TRBJ1-2; 7 positions agree with TRBD1. Unmatched junction bases numbered 14, after V lost 6 bases and J lost 4 bases. Germline V gene lookup returns CDR1 SEHNR and CDR2 FQNEAQ (reference sequence). The CDR3 length is 16 residues. CDR3 nucleotides: TGTGCCAGCAGTCGCTCACCATCCGGGACAGTCTATGGCTACACCTTC. Amino acids: CASSRSPSGTVYGYTF.

In this sample, this clone turned up once. The chain couples TRBV5-1 to TRBJ2-7; TRBD1 matches at 8 bases. The CDR3 sequence is 12 residues long. Trimming removed 4 bases from V and 9 bases from J; junction bases left unmatched: 6. Germline CDR1 and CDR2: SGHRS and YFSETQ. The CDR3 DNA sequence: TGCGCCAGCAGCCCCACAGGGGGTAGGCAGTACTTC. As protein: CASSPTGGRQYF.

J is TRBJ1-1 and V is TRBV7-8; unclear D gene. V was cut by 1 base and J by 4 bases, with 10 bases left in between. The CDR3 contains 14 residues. From germline, CDR1 is SGHVS and CDR2 FQNEAQ. The CDR3 loop is CASSLGRASTEAFF. CDR3 coding DNA: TGTGCCAGCAGCTTAGGACGTGCAAGCACTGAAGCTTTCTTT.